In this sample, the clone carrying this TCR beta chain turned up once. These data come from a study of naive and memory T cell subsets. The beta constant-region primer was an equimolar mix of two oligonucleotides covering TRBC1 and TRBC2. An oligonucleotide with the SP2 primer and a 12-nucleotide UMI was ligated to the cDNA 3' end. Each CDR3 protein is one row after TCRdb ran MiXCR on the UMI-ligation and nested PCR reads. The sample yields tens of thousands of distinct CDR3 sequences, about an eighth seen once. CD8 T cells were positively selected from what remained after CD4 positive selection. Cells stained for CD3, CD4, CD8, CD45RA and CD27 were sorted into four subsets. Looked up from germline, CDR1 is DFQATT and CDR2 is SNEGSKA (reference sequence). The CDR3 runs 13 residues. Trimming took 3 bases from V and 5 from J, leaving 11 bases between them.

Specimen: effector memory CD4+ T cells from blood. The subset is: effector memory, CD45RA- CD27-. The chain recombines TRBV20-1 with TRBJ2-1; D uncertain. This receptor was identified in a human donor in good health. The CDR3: CSARRQADNEQFF. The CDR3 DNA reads TGCAGTGCTAGGAGGCAAGCCGACAATGAGCAGTTCTTC.